The source of this T cell receptor beta chain is a study of cytotoxic CD8 clonotypes in ibrutinib-treated CLL. Background on the study: By median approximately 63 months, about twelve had progressed and about 15 stayed remitted; responses had been 2 complete and roughly 25 partial.

Here immunoSEQ multiplex PCR was the method, and the copy in TCRdb shows in-frame clones only, minus some. The sample carries approximately 150,000 clones, more than 80% recorded once. Trimming removed 3 bases at V and 6 bases at J, with 4 bases between. The CDR3 is made up of 11 amino acids. The germline gives CDR1 SGHTA, CDR2 FQGNSA. This specimen consisted of PBMCs, obtained after 24 months of ibrutinib treatment. The TCR comes from a human donor with chronic lymphocytic leukemia. The rearrangement links TRBV7-2 to TRBJ2-3; D gene uncertain. The CDR3 region has the DNA TGTGCCAGCAGCTTCTTGGATACGCAGTATTTT. Translation: CASSFLDTQYF.